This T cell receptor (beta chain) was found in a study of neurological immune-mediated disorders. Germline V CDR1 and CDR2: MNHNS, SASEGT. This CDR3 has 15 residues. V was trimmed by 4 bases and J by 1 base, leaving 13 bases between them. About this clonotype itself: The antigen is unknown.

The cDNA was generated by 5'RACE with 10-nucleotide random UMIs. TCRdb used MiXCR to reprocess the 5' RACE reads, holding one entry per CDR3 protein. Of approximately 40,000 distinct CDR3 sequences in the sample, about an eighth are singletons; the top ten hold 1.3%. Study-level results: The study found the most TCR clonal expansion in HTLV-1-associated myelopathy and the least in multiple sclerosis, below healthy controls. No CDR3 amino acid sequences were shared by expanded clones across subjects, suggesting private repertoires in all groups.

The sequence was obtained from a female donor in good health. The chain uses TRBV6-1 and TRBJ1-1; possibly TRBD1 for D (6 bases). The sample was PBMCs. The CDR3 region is CASSGEGHSNTEAFF. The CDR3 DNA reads TGTGCCAGCAGTGGAGAGGGACATTCGAACACTGAAGCTTTCTTT.